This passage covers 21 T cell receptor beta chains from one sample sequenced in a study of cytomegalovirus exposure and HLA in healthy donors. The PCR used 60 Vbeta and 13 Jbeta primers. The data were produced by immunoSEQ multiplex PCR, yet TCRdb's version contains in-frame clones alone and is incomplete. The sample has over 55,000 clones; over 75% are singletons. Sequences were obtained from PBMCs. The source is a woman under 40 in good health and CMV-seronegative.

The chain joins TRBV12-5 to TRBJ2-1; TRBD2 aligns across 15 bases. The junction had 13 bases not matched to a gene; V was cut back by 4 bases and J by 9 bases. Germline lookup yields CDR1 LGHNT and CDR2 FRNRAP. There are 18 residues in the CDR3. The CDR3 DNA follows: TGTGCTAGTGGTTCCCCGACCGGACTAGCGGGAGGGCCGAGTGAGCAGTTCTTC. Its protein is CASGSPTGLAGGPSEQFF.

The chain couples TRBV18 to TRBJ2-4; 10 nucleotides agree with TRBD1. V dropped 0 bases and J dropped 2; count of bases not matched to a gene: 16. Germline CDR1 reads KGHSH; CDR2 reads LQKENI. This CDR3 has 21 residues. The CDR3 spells CASSPPQAGQGFWGTKNIQYF. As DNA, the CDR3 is TGTGCCAGCTCACCACCTCAGGCGGGACAGGGGTTCTGGGGGACCAAAAACATTCAGTACTTC. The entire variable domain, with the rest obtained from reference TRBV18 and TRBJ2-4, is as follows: NAGVMQNPRHLVRRRGQEARLRCSPMKGHSHVYWYRQLPEEGLKFMVYLQKENIIDESGMPKERFSAEFPKEGPSILRIQQVVRGDSAAYFCASSPPQAGQGFWGTKNIQYFGAGTRLSVL.

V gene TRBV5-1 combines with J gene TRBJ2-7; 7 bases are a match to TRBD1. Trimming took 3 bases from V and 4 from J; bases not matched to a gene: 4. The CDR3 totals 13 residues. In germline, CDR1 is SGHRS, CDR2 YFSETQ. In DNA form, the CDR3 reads TGCGCCAGCAGCTACAGGGGAAGATACGAGCAGTACTTC. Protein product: CASSYRGRYEQYF.

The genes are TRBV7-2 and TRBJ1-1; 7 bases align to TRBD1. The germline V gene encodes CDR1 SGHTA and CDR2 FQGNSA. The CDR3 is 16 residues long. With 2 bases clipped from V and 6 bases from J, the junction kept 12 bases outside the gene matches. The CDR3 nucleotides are TGTGCCAGCAGCTTATCCCCGGGAGCCAGGGGGGCTGAAGCTTTCTTT. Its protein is CASSLSPGARGAEAFF.

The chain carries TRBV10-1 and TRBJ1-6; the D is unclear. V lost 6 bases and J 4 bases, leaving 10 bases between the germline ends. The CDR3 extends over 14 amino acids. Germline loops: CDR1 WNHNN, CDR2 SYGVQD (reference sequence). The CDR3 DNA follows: TGCGCCAGCAGCACCGGGGTTTATAATTCACCCCTCCACTTT. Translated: CASSTGVYNSPLHF.

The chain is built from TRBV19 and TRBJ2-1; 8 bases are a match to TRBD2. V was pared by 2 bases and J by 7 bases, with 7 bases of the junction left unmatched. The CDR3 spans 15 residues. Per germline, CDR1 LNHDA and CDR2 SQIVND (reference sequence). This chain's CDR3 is CASSIPGGAANEQFF. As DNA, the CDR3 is TGTGCCAGTAGTATACCGGGGGGGGCCGCTAATGAGCAGTTCTTC.

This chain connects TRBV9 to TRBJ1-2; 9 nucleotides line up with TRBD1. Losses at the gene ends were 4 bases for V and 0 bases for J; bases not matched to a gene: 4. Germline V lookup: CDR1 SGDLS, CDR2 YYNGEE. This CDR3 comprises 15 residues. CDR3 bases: TGTGCCAGCAGCTCCGACAGGGGGGCTAACTATGGCTACACCTTC. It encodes CASSSDRGANYGYTF.

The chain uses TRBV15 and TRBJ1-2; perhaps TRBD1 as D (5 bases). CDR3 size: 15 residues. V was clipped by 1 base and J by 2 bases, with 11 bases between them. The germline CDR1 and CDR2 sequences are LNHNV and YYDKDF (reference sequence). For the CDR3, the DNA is TGTGCCACCAGCAGAGGGGGCGCGAGGAACTATGGCTACACCTTC. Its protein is CATSRGGARNYGYTF.

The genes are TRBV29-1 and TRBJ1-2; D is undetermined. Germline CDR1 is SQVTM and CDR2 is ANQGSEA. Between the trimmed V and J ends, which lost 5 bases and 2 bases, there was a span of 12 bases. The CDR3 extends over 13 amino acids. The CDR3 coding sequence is TGCAGCGTTTCTTACGGCGGGAACTATGGCTACACCTTC. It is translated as CSVSYGGNYGYTF. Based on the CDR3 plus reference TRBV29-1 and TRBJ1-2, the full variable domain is SAVISQKPSRDICQRGTSLTIQCQVDSQVTMMFWYRQQPGQSLTLIATANQGSEATYESGFVIDKFPISRPNLTFSTLTVSNMSPEDSSIYLCSVSYGGNYGYTFGSGTRLTVV.

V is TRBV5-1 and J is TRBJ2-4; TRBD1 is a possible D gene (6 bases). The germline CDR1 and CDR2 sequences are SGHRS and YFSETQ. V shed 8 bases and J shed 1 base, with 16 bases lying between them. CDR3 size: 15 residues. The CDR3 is CARGGKVRAKNIQYF. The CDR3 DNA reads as TGCGCCAGAGGGGGAAAGGTTCGCGCCAAAAACATTCAGTACTTC.

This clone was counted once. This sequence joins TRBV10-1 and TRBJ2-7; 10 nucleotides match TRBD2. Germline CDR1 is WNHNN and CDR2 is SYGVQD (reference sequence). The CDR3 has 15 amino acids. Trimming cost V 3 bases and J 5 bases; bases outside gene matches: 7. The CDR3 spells CASSDQTSGRHEQYF. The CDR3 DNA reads TGCGCCAGCAGTGATCAGACTAGCGGGCGGCACGAGCAGTACTTC.

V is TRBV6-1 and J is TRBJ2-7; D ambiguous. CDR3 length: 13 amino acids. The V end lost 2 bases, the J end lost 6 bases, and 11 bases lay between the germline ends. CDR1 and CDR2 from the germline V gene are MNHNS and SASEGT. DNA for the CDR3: TGTGCCAGCAGTGAATTTAGAAGCGCCGAGCAGTACTTC. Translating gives CASSEFRSAEQYF.

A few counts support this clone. CDR3 region: CAIRTSGGAPNTDTQYF. CDR3 bases: TGTGCCATCAGAACTAGCGGGGGGGCCCCTAACACAGATACGCAGTATTTT. The chain links TRBV10-3 to TRBJ2-3; 13 nucleotides align to TRBD2. Germline CDR1 and CDR2: ENHRY and SYGVKD. V gave up 6 bases and J gave up 2 bases; unmatched junction bases: 8. The CDR3 spans 17 residues.

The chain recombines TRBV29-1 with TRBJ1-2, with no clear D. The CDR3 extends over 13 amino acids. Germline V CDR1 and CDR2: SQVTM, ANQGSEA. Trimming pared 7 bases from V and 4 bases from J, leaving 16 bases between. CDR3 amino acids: CSAREGSSYGYTF. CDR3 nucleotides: TGCAGCGCCCGGGAGGGTTCCAGCTATGGCTACACCTTC.

The CDR3: CAWTVGGGRGVYGYTF. The CDR3 coding sequence is TGTGCCTGGACCGTAGGGGGGGGGCGCGGGGTCTATGGCTACACCTTC. The chain employs TRBV30 and TRBJ1-2; D is perhaps TRBD1 (6 bases). The V gene's germline CDR1 is GTSNPN and CDR2 SVGIG (reference sequence). This CDR3 region has 16 residues. Trimming removed 4 bases from V and 4 bases from J, with 22 bases in between.

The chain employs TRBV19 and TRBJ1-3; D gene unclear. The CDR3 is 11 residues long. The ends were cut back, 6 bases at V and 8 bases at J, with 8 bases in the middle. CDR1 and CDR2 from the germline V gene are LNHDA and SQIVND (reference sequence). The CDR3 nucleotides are TGTGCCAGTAGGGAGGGCCACACCATATATTTT. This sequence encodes CASREGHTIYF.

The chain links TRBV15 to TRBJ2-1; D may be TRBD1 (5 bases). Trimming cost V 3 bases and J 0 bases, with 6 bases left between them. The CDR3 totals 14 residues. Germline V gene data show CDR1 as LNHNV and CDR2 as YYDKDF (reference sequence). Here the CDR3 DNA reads TGTGCCACCAGCAGCGACAGCTCCTACAATGAGCAGTTCTTC. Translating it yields CATSSDSSYNEQFF. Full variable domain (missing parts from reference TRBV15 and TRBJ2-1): DAMVIQNPRYQVTQFGKPVTLSCSQTLNHNVMYWYQQKSSQAPKLLFHYYDKDFNNEADTPDNFQSRRPNTSFCFLDIRSPGLGDTAMYLCATSSDSSYNEQFFGPGTRLTVL.

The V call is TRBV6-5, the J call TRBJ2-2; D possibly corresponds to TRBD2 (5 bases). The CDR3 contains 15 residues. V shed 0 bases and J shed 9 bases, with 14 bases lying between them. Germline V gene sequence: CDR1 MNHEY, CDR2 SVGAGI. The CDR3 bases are TGTGCCAGCAGTTACTCAGAGGGAACCATCCGGGAGCTGTTTTTT. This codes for CASSYSEGTIRELFF.

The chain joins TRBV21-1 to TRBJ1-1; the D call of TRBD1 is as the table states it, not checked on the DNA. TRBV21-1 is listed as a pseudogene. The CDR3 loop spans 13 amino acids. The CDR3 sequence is CASIEGAHPEAFF. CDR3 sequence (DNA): TGTGCCAGCATAGAGGGGGCGCACCCCGAAGCTTTCTTT.

The CDR3 spells CASSSRTGKAYEQYF. CDR3 sequence (DNA): TGTGCCAGCAGCTCCCGAACAGGGAAGGCCTACGAGCAGTACTTC. The chain is built from TRBV7-2 and TRBJ2-7, with a tentative D call TRBD1 (6 bases). CDR1 and CDR2 (germline): SGHTA, FQGNSA. The CDR3 runs to 15 residues. V was clipped by 4 bases and J by 2 bases, with 15 bases between them.

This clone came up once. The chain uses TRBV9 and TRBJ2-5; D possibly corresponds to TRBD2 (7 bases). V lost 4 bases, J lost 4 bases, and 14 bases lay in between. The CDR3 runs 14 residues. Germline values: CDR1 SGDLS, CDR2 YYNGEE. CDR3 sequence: CASSYPGGGETQYF. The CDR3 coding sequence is TGTGCCAGCAGCTACCCGGGGGGCGGAGAGACCCAGTACTTC.